This T cell receptor (beta chain) was identified in a study of blood T cell repertoires in COVID-19. Overall study: The analysed material was cDNA or gDNA that came from T cells, B-cell-depleted T cells, or PBMCs.

Cohort 3 donors counted as recovered after two negative PCRs, clearance, or resolved symptoms. V lost 4 bases and J lost 6, with 13 bases in between. Germline V gives CDR1 SGDLS, CDR2 YYNGEE. There are 13 residues in the CDR3. Measured with immunoSEQ multiplex PCR; TCRdb has only the in-frame clones, and not every one. The repertoire holds approximately 130,000 clones, with roughly four fifths as singletons. The gene calls are TRBV9 and TRBJ1-2; D is possibly TRBD1 (6 bases). The sequence derives from a man aged 25-45 years who had recovered from COVID-19. The sequencing sample was made of PBMCs or T cells enriched from blood (not recorded which). The CDR3 DNA is TGTGCCAGCAGCCCCACCGGACAGAATGGCTACACCTTC. It codes for CASSPTGQNGYTF.